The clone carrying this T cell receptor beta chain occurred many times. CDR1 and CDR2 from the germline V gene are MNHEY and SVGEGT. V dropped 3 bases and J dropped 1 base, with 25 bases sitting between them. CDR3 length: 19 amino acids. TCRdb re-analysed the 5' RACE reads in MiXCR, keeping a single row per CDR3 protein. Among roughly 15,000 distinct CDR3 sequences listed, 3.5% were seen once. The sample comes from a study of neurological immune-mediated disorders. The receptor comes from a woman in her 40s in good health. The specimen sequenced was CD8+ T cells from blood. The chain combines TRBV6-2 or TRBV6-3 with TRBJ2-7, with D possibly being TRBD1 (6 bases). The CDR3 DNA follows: TGTGCCAGCAGTTATCCCGATCCTCGACACAGGGATGAGTCCTACGAGCAGTACTTC. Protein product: CASSYPDPRHRDESYEQYF.